This T cell receptor (beta chain) stems from a study of OX40 agonist ivuxolimab in advanced cancers. On the study more broadly: The study treated patients with ivuxolimab, an agonistic anti-OX40 (CD134) antibody. Patients in the trial were receiving intravenous ivuxolimab every 2 weeks, at doses of 0.01 to 10 mg/kg. Study-wide results and caveats: At 0.1 to 3.0 mg/kg, CD4+ and CD8+ blood T cells expanded clonally by week 6. Low normalized T-cell clonal expansion also characterized some of the nonresponders.

The CDR3 has 13 amino acids. V dropped 4 bases and J dropped 0 bases, with 7 bases sitting between them. Germline V gene sequence: CDR1 SGHAT, CDR2 FQNNGV. Profiling relied on immunoSEQ multiplex PCR, and the TCRdb table lists in-frame clones only, not all of them. The sample lists around 94,000 clones, about 85% occurring once. This clone appeared a few times. Its target is unknown. The material was CD4+ or CD8+ T cells sorted from blood, obtained in a trial of the OX40 agonist ivuxolimab. The V call is TRBV11-2, the J call TRBJ2-7; D gene ambiguous. The clonotype originates from an adult with an advanced solid tumor such as melanoma, head and neck, liver or kidney cancer. CDR3 residues: CASSYSYSYEQYF. CDR3 bases: TGTGCCAGCAGCTACTCCTACTCCTACGAGCAGTACTTC.